Sequencing of this TCR beta chain was carried out in a study of T cells in localized non-small cell lung cancer. General study results and limits: In uninvolved adjacent lung, T cell clonality reached its highest value, exceeding tumor. Heterogeneity within the tumor remains possible, as just one region underwent sequencing. A raised T cell density in blood coincided with lengthier overall survival. Detection in adjacent lung was observed for a median roughly 62 of the top 100 tumor clones.

This clone was seen once. The target antigen is unknown. The CDR3 runs to 13 residues. Looked up from germline, CDR1 is SGHRS and CDR2 is YFSETQ. Trimming pared 7 bases from V and 2 bases from J, leaving 12 bases between. TCRdb keeps only in-frame clones here, not all; method: immunoSEQ multiplex PCR. The sample consists of approximately 31,000 clones, around four fifths of them appearing once. Source: peripheral blood, taken before any cancer treatment. This receptor was obtained from a male donor at least 60 years old with stage II squamous cell lung carcinoma. The J gene is TRBJ2-5, the V gene TRBV5-1; no reliable D call. This chain's CDR3 is CASHLEGQETQYF. The CDR3, as DNA: TGCGCCAGCCATCTTGAAGGACAAGAGACCCAGTACTTC.